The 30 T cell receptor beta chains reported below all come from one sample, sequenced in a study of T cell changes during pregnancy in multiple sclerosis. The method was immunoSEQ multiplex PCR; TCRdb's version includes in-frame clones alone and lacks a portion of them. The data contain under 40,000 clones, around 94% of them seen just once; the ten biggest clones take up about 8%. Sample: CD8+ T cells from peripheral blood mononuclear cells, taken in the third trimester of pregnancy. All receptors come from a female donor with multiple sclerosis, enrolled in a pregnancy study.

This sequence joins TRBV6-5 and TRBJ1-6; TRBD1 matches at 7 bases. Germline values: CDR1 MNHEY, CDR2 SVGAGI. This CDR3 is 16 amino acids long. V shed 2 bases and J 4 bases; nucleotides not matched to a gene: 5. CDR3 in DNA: TGTGCCAGCAGTTACGGAGGGGGCGGGTATAATTCACCCCTCCACTTT. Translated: CASSYGGGGYNSPLHF.

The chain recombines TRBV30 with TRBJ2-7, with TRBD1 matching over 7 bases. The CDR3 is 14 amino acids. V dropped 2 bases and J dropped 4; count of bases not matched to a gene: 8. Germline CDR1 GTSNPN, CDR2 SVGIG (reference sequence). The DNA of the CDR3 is TGTGCCTGGAGTCCCCAGACAGGGCCTTACGAGCAGTACTTC. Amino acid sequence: CAWSPQTGPYEQYF. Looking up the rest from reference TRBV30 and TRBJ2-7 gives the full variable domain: SQTIHQWPATLVQPVGSPLSLECTVEGTSNPNLYWYRQAAGRGLQLLFYSVGIGQISSEVPQNLSASRPQDRQFILSSKKLLLSDSGFYLCAWSPQTGPYEQYFGPGTRLTVT.

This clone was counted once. CDR3 in amino acids: CASSQDLSQPQHF. For the CDR3, the DNA is TGTGCCAGCAGCCAAGATCTATCACAGCCCCAGCATTTT. This chain connects TRBV4-2 to TRBJ1-5, with D hard to call. The germline CDR1 and CDR2 sequences are LGHNA and YNFKEQ. V was shortened by 0 bases and J by 7 bases, with 7 bases between the two germline ends. This CDR3 spans 13 amino acids.

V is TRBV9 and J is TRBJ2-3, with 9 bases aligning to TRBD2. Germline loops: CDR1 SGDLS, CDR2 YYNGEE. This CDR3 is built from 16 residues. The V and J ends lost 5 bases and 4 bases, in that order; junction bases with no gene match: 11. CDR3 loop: CASSHHISGGADTQYF. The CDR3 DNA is TGTGCCAGCAGTCATCACATTAGCGGGGGCGCAGATACGCAGTATTTT.

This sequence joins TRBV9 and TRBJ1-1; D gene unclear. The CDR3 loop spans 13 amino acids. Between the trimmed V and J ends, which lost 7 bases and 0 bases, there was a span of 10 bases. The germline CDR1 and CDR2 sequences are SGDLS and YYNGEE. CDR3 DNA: TGTGCCAGCTCCAGAGGGCTGAACACTGAAGCTTTCTTT. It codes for CASSRGLNTEAFF.

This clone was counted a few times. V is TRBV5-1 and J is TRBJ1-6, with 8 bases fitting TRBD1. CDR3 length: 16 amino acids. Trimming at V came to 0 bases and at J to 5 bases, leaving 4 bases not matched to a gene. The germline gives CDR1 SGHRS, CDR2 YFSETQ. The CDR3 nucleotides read TGCGCCAGCAGCTTGGAACCGGGACAGGATAATTCACCCCTCCACTTT. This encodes CASSLEPGQDNSPLHF.

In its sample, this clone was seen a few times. The CDR3 here is CASSERTGSVSPLHF. As DNA, the CDR3 is TGTGCCAGCAGTGAGAGGACAGGGTCGGTTTCACCCCTCCACTTT. The chain combines TRBV6-1 with TRBJ1-6, with 8 bases fitting TRBD1. Germline V lookup: CDR1 MNHNS, CDR2 SASEGT. The CDR3 spans 15 residues. The V gene end was trimmed by 3 bases and the J gene end by 9 bases; junction bases not matched to a gene: 7.

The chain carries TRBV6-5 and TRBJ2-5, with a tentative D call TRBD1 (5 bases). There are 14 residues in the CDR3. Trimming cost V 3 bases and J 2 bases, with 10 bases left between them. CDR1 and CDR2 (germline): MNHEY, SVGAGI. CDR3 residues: CASSYNDRQETQYF. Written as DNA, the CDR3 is TGTGCCAGCAGTTATAACGACAGACAAGAGACCCAGTACTTC.

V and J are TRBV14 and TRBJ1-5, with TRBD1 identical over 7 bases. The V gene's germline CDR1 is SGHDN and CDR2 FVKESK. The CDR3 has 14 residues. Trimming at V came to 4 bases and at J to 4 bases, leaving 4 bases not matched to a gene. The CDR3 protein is CASSPGTVNQPQHF. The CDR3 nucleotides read TGTGCCAGCAGCCCTGGGACAGTTAATCAGCCCCAGCATTTT.

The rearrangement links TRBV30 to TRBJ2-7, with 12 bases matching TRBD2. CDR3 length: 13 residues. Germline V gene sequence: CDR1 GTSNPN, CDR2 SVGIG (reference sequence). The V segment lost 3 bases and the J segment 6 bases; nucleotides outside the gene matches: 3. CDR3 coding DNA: TGTGCCTGGAGCCTGACTAGCGGGGGCGAGCAGTACTTC. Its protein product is CAWSLTSGGEQYF. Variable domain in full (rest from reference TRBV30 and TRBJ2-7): SQTIHQWPATLVQPVGSPLSLECTVEGTSNPNLYWYRQAAGRGLQLLFYSVGIGQISSEVPQNLSASRPQDRQFILSSKKLLLSDSGFYLCAWSLTSGGEQYFGPGTRLTVT.

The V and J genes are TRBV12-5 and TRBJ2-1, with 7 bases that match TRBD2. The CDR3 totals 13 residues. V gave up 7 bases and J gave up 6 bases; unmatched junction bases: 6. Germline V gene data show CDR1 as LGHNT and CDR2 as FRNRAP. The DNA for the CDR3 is TGTGCTAGTGTTCCCCCGGGGGGCAATGAGCAGTTCTTC. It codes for CASVPPGGNEQFF. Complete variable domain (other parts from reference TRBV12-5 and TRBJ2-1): DARVTQTPRHKVTEMGQEVTMRCQPILGHNTVFWYRQTMMQGLELLAYFRNRAPLDDSGMPKDRFSAEMPDATLATLKIQPSEPRDSAVYFCASVPPGGNEQFFGPGTRLTVL.

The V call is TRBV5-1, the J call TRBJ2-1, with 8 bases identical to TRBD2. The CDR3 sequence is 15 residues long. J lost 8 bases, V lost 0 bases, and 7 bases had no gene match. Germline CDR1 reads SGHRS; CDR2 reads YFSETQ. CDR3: CASSLAGGGIHEQFF. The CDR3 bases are TGCGCCAGCAGCTTGGCTGGCGGGGGGATTCATGAGCAGTTCTTC.

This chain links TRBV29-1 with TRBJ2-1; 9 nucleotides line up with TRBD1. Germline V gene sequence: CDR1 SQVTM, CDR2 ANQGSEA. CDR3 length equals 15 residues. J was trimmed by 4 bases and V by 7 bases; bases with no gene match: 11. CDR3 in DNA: TGCAGCGCAGCACAGGGGGCGCAAGGTTACAATGAGCAGTTCTTC. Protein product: CSAAQGAQGYNEQFF.

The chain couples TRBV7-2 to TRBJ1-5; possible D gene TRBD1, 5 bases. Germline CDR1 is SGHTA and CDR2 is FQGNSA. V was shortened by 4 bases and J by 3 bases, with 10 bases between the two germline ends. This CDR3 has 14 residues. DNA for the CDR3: TGTGCCAGCAGCTCCCGGGACTACAATCAGCCCCAGCATTTT. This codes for CASSSRDYNQPQHF.

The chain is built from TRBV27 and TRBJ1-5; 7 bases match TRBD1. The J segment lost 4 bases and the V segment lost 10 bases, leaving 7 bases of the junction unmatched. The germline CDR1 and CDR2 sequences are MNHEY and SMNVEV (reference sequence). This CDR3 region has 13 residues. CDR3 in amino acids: CATRTGLNQPQHF. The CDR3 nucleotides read TGTGCCACCCGGACAGGCTTAAATCAGCCCCAGCATTTT.

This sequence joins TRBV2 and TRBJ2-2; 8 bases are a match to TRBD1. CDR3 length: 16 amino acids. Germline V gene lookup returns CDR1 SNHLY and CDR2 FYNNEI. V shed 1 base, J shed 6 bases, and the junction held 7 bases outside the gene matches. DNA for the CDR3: TGTGCCAGCAGTGAAGTGGGGGACAGGCGGGCCGGGGAGCTGTTTTTT. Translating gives CASSEVGDRRAGELFF.

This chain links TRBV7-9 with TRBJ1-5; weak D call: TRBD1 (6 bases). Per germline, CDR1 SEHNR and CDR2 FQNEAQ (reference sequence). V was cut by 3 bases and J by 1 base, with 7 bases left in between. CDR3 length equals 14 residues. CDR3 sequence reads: CASSLTGSNQPQHF. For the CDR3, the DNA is TGTGCCAGCAGCTTGACAGGAAGCAATCAGCCCCAGCATTTT. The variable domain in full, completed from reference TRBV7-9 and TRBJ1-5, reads DTGVSQNPRHKITKRGQNVTFRCDPISEHNRLYWYRQTLGQGPEFLTYFQNEAQLEKSRLLSDRFSAERPKGSFSTLEIQRTEQGDSAMYLCASSLTGSNQPQHFGDGTRLSIL.

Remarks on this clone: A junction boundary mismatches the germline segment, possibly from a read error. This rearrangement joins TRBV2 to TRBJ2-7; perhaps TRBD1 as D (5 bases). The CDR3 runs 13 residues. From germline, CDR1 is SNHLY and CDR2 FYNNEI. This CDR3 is CVSMKGRNYEQYF. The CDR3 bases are TGTGTCAGCATGAAGGGGCGTAACTACGAGCAGTACTTC. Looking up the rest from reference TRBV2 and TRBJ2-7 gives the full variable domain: EPEVTQTPSHQVTQMGQEVILRCVPISNHLYFYWYRQILGQKVEFLVSFYNNEISEKSEIFDDQFSVERPDGSNFTLKIRSTKLEDSAMYFCVSMKGRNYEQYFGPGTRLTVT.

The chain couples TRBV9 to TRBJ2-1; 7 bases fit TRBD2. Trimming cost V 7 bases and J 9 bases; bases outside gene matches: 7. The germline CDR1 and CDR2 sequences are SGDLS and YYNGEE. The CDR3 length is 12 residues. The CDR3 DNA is TGTGCCAGCCAAGAAGGGGAGGGTGAGCAGTTCTTC. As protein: CASQEGEGEQFF.

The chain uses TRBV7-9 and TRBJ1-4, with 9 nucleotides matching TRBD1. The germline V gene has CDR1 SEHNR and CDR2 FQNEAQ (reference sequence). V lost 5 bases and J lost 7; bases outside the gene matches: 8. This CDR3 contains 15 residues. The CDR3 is CASSPPGQGFEKLFF. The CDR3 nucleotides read TGTGCCAGCAGCCCCCCGGGACAGGGATTTGAAAAACTGTTTTTT.

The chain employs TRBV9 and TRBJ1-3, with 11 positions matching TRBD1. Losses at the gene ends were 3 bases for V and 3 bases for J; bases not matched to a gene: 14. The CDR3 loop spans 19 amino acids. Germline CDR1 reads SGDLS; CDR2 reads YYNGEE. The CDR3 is CASSAPVRTGGDYGNTIYF. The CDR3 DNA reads TGTGCCAGCAGCGCCCCTGTTCGGACAGGGGGCGATTATGGAAACACCATATATTTT.

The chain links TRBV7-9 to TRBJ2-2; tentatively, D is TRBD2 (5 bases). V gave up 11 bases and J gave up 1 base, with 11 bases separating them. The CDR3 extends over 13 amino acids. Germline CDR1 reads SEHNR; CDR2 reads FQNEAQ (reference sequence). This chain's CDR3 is CAGNSENTGELFF. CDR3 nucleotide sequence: TGTGCCGGAAATAGCGAGAACACCGGGGAGCTGTTTTTT.

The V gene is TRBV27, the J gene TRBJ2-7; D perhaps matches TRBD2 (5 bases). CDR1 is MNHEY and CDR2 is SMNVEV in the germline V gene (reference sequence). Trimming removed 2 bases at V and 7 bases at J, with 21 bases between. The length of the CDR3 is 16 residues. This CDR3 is CASSLGWETVGLEQYF. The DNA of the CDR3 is TGTGCCAGCAGTTTAGGGTGGGAGACTGTTGGACTTGAGCAGTACTTC.

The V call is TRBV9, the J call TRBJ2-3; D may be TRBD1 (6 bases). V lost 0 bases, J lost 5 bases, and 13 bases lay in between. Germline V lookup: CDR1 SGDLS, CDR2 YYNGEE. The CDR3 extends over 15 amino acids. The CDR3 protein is CASSVVGATGDTQYF. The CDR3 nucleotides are TGTGCCAGCAGCGTAGTAGGGGCGACAGGAGATACGCAGTATTTT.

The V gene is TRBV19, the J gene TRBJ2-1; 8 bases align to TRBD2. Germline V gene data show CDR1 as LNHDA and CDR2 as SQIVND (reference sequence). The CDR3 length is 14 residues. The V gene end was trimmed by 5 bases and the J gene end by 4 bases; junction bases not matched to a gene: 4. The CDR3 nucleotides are TGTGCCAGTAGTGGGGCTAGCGGGTACAATGAGCAGTTCTTC. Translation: CASSGASGYNEQFF.

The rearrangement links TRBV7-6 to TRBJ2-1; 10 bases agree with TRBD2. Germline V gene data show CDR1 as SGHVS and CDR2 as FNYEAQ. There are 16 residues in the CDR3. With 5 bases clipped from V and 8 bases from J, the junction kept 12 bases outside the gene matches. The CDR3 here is CASSPSQRGGIYEQFF. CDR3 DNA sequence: TGTGCCAGCAGCCCAAGTCAGCGGGGGGGCATATATGAGCAGTTCTTC. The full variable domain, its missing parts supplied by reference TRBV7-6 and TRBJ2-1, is GAGVSQSPRYKVTKRGQDVALRCDPISGHVSLYWYRQALGQGPEFLTYFNYEAQQDKSGLPNDRFSAERPEGSISTLTIQRTEQRDSAMYRCASSPSQRGGIYEQFFGPGTRLTVL.

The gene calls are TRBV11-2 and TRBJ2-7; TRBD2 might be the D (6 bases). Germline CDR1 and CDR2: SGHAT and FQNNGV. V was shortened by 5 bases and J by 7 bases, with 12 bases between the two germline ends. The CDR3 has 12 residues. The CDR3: CASSQRRGEQYF. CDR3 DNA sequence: TGTGCCAGCAGCCAGAGGAGGGGTGAGCAGTACTTC.

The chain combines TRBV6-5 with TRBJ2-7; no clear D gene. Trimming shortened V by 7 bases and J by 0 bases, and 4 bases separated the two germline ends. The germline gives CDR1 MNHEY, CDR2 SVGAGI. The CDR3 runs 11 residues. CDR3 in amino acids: CASIRSYEQYF. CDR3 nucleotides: TGTGCCAGCATTCGCTCCTACGAGCAGTACTTC.

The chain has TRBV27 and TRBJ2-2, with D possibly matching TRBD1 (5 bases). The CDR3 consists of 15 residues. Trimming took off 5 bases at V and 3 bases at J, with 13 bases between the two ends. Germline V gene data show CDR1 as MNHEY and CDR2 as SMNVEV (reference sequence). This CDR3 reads CASSPATDYTGELFF. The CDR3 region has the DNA TGTGCCAGCAGTCCAGCGACAGACTACACCGGGGAGCTGTTTTTT.

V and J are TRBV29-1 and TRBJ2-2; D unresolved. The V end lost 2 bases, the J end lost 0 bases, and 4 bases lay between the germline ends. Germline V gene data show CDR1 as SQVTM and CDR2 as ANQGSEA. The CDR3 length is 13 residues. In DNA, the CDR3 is TGCAGCGTTGAATTCACGAACACCGGGGAGCTGTTTTTT. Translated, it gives CSVEFTNTGELFF.